This is a list of T cell receptor beta chains from one sample in a study of beta chain features in type 1 diabetes. Only in-frame clones appear in the TCRdb table, and some are missing; sequencing was by immunoSEQ multiplex PCR. This sample has roughly 280,000 clones, with about 23% found just once. Sequencing was done on a sample of naive CD4+ T cells from blood. The receptors here all came from a woman in her twenties or thirties with type 1 diabetes. CDR3s include the opening cysteine and the closing phenylalanine or tryptophan. Each record gives: J gene, D gene, V gene, clone size, CDR3 protein, CDR3 DNA. The D gene is left open where the match is weak. Clone size is stated in some rows and not others, as once, few, many or a class when expanded.

>TRBJ2-5|.|TRBV11-3|few
CASSIPQETQYF
TGTGCCAGCAGCATTCCGCAAGAGACCCAGTACTTC
>TRBJ2-3|.|TRBV11-2|.
CASSSRGYTDTQYF
TGTGCCAGCAGCTCCCGCGGATACACAGATACGCAGTATTTT
>TRBJ1-2|.|TRBV18|.
CASSPPTAGYGYTF
TGTGCCAGCTCACCACCAACAGCTGGCTATGGCTACACCTTC
>TRBJ1-5|.|TRBV19|few
CASSIVEEYSNQPQHF
TGTGCCAGTAGTATAGTAGAGGAGTATAGCAATCAGCCCCAGCATTTT
>TRBJ2-2|TRBD2|TRBV29-1|few
CSVPGLASTGELFF
TGCAGCGTTCCCGGACTAGCGAGCACCGGGGAGCTGTTTTTT
>TRBJ2-1|TRBD2|TRBV5-1|few
CASSSLAGENNEQFF
TGCGCCAGCAGCTCCCTCGCGGGAGAGAACAATGAGCAGTTCTTC
>TRBJ2-1|TRBD1|TRBV5-4|.
CASSSTGGSQYSYNEQFF
TGTGCCAGCAGCTCGACAGGGGGATCCCAATATTCCTACAATGAGCAGTTCTTC
>TRBJ2-1|.|TRBV4-2|.
CASSQDLNEQFF
TGTGCCAGCAGCCAAGATCTGAATGAGCAGTTCTTC
>TRBJ1-2|.|TRBV28|few
CASSSTSGGYTF
TGTGCCAGCAGTTCCACATCGGGTGGCTACACCTTC
>TRBJ2-7|TRBD2|TRBV6-5|.
CASSYSVAGGGIEQYF
TGTGCCAGCAGTTACTCAGTGGCGGGAGGAGGAATCGAGCAGTACTTC
>TRBJ2-5|.|TRBV30|few
CAWSVLSQETQYF
TGTGCCTGGAGTGTATTATCCCAAGAGACCCAGTACTTC
>TRBJ2-4|TRBD2|TRBV20-1|.
CSARLAGEYF
TGCAGTGCTAGACTAGCGGGAGAGTACTTC
>TRBJ2-1|.|TRBV5-6|few
CASSEAYNEQFF
TGTGCCAGCAGCGAGGCCTACAATGAGCAGTTCTTC
>TRBJ2-5|TRBD2|TRBV6-6|.
CASSYGGLDEETQYF
TGTGCCAGCAGTTACGGGGGACTAGATGAAGAGACCCAGTACTTC
>TRBJ2-5|TRBD1|TRBV7-2|.
CASSYQGAQETQYF
TGTGCCAGCAGCTATCAGGGGGCGCAGGAGACCCAGTACTTC
>TRBJ2-2|.|TRBV2|.
CASTSDTGELFF
TGTGCCAGCACTAGCGACACCGGGGAGCTGTTTTTT
>TRBJ1-2|TRBD1|TRBV18|.
CASSPLGTGNTYGYTF
TGTGCCAGCTCACCCCTCGGGACAGGAAATACCTATGGCTACACCTTC
>TRBJ2-6|.|TRBV29-1|few
CSVDQMGANVLTF
TGCAGCGTTGACCAGATGGGGGCCAACGTCCTGACTTTC
>TRBJ2-7|.|TRBV18|.
CASSRDFNEQYF
TGTGCCAGCTCCAGGGACTTCAACGAGCAGTACTTC
>TRBJ2-5|TRBD2|TRBV30|few
CAWSVAPPGGLTQETQYF
TGTGCCTGGAGTGTTGCCCCCCCGGGAGGGCTAACCCAAGAGACCCAGTACTTC